What follows are 15 T cell receptor beta chains derived from one specimen sequenced in a study of blood T cells in healthy people across ages. With a J-beta primer mix and a sample-barcoded 5' primer, a second PCR ran 7 to 11 cycles. Each CDR3 protein is one row after TCRdb ran MiXCR on the 5' RACE reads. The sample includes fewer than 900,000 distinct CDR3 sequences, roughly two fifths of them seen just once. Sequenced: blood. These receptors were taken from a woman aged 60 to 75 in good health.

This clonotype was detected only a few times. The rearrangement links TRBV9 to TRBJ2-5, with 13 bases fitting TRBD2. The germline V gene has CDR1 SGDLS and CDR2 YYNGEE. V dropped 4 bases and J dropped 3; count of bases not matched to a gene: 6. CDR3 size: 16 residues. In DNA form, the CDR3 reads TGTGCCAGCAGCACCTTCGGACTAGCGGGGGAAGAGACCCAGTACTTC. Translated, it gives CASSTFGLAGEETQYF.

The sample holds a few counts of this clonotype. The rearrangement uses TRBV2 and TRBJ2-7; possible D gene TRBD2, 5 bases. CDR3 length: 15 amino acids. Germline V gives CDR1 SNHLY, CDR2 FYNNEI. V was trimmed by 1 base and J by 0 bases, leaving 10 bases between them. In nucleotides, the CDR3 is TGTGCCAGCAGTGAAGGGCGGGTCAGCTCCTACGAGCAGTACTTC. It encodes CASSEGRVSSYEQYF.

This chain links TRBV3-1 with TRBJ2-5, with 7 bases identical to TRBD2. Germline V gene lookup returns CDR1 LGHDT and CDR2 YNNKEL (reference sequence). The V gene end was trimmed by 8 bases and the J gene end by 4 bases; junction bases not matched to a gene: 13. The CDR3 loop spans 15 amino acids. CDR3 DNA: TGTGCCAGCCAAAAGGGAGCGGGACCCCCAGAGACCCAGTACTTC. Its protein is CASQKGAGPPETQYF.

The sample holds many counts of this clonotype. This rearrangement joins TRBV29-1 to TRBJ2-4; D is perhaps TRBD2 (6 bases). This CDR3 spans 18 amino acids. The V gene lost 5 bases and the J gene lost 11 bases, with 34 bases spanning the gap. Germline-derived CDR1 and CDR2 are SQVTM and ANQGSEA. The DNA of the CDR3 is TGCAGCGTTACCTCAGGAGGGCCAGGGAAGAATACATGGAATGTTCAGTACTTC. Translated, it gives CSVTSGGPGKNTWNVQYF.

This clonotype was recorded at least ten times. CDR3 nucleotides: TGTGCCAGCAGTGAACTAGCGGGGGACGGTGAGCAGTTCTTC. It is translated as CASSELAGDGEQFF. The chain couples TRBV6-4 to TRBJ2-1; 11 nucleotides agree with TRBD2. V dropped 3 bases and J dropped 9; count of bases not matched to a gene: 4. CDR3 length equals 14 residues. Germline V lookup: CDR1 MRHNA, CDR2 SNTAGT.

This clonotype appeared a few times. The chain carries TRBV12-3 or TRBV12-4 and TRBJ2-1; 10 bases agree with TRBD2. CDR3 length equals 16 residues. The V gene end was trimmed by 2 bases and the J gene end by 13 bases; junction bases not matched to a gene: 14. Written as DNA, the CDR3 is TGTGCCAGCAGTTTAAGGCTAGCGGGGGCTAAAGAGACCCAGTTCTTC. The encoded protein is CASSLRLAGAKETQFF.

The J gene is TRBJ2-5, the V gene TRBV7-2; 9 bases are a match to TRBD2. Germline V gene sequence: CDR1 SGHTA, CDR2 FQGNSA. Germline trimming cut 1 base from V and 5 bases from J; bases unmatched to any gene: 8. This CDR3 is 16 amino acids long. DNA of the CDR3: TGTGCCAGCAGCTTAGTTTCTGGCGGGGGGGGGGAGACCCAGTACTTC. Its translation: CASSLVSGGGGETQYF.

This chain connects TRBV10-3 to TRBJ2-4; 8 nucleotides match TRBD2. The germline CDR1 and CDR2 sequences are ENHRY and SYGVKD. The CDR3 covers 11 residues. V lost 10 bases and J lost 13; bases outside the gene matches: 9. Written as DNA, the CDR3 is TGTGCCACCTGGGACGGGGGGGAGCAGTACTTC. Protein product: CATWDGGEQYF.

The chain uses TRBV18 and TRBJ2-7, with 8 bases identical to TRBD1. This CDR3 is built from 15 residues. Losses at the gene ends were 2 bases for V and 3 bases for J; bases not matched to a gene: 6. Germline lookup yields CDR1 KGHSH and CDR2 LQKENI. The CDR3 region is CASSPIGRGLYEQYF. Written as DNA, the CDR3 is TGTGCCAGCTCACCAATAGGCAGGGGGCTCTACGAGCAGTACTTC.

This clonotype was counted only a few times. The chain recombines TRBV9 with TRBJ2-3, with 9 bases that match TRBD2. Germline V CDR1 and CDR2: SGDLS, YYNGEE. This CDR3 is 15 amino acids long. The trim removed 6 bases at V and 3 bases at J, leaving 8 bases unmatched. The CDR3 DNA is TGTGCCAGCACCCAGATTAGCGGGAGTACAGATACGCAGTATTTT. Protein sequence: CASTQISGSTDTQYF.

This clonotype has just one count. One end of the junction fails to match germline, which may point to a read error. This sequence joins TRBV12-3 or TRBV12-4 and TRBJ1-6; a weak D match, TRBD1 (5 bases). There are 13 residues in the CDR3. The CDR3 nucleotides read TGCGCCACCACGCGGGGGGAGAATTCACCCCTCCACTTT. Translation: CATTRGENSPLHF.

This clonotype showed up just a few times. J is TRBJ2-5 and V is TRBV7-9, with 9 nucleotides matching TRBD2. This CDR3 comprises 15 residues. CDR1 SEHNR and CDR2 FQNEAQ come from the germline V gene (reference sequence). Unmatched junction bases numbered 9, after V lost 5 bases and J lost 5 bases. The CDR3 DNA reads TGTGCCAGCAGCGGCTTAGCGGGAGTCACGGAGACCCAGTACTTC. The encoded protein is CASSGLAGVTETQYF.

The rearrangement uses TRBV3-1 and TRBJ2-4; D uncertain. Germline loops: CDR1 LGHDT, CDR2 YNNKEL (reference sequence). The CDR3 sequence is 14 residues long. The ends were cut back, 2 bases at V and 0 bases at J, with 5 bases in the middle. The CDR3 bases are TGTGCCAGCAGCCAATCCGTAGCCAAAAACATTCAGTACTTC. Translation: CASSQSVAKNIQYF.

The V and J genes are TRBV6-2 or TRBV6-3 and TRBJ2-5; 12 nucleotides match TRBD1. The CDR3 length is 13 residues. CDR1 and CDR2 from the germline V gene are MNHEY and SVGEGT. Germline trimming cut 11 bases from V and 8 bases from J; bases unmatched to any gene: 9. The CDR3 reads CAVTGTGGSTQYF. CDR3 bases: TGTGCCGTAACCGGGACAGGGGGCAGTACCCAGTACTTC.

This chain connects TRBV11-1 to TRBJ2-7; possibly TRBD1 for D (5 bases). The CDR3 sequence is 15 residues long. CDR1 and CDR2 from the germline V gene are SGHAT and FQDESV (reference sequence). Trimming stripped 5 bases from V and 0 bases from J, with 14 bases between. The CDR3 spells CASSPRRGYSYEQYF. The CDR3, as DNA: TGTGCCAGCAGCCCAAGAAGGGGCTACTCCTACGAGCAGTACTTC.